This T cell receptor (beta chain) was profiled in a study of control samples from healthy donors and cancer patients. V lost 0 bases and J 0 bases, leaving 22 bases between the germline ends. The germline V gene encodes CDR1 SGHRS and CDR2 YFSETQ. There are 21 residues in the CDR3. Libraries were prepared by immunoSEQ multiplex PCR; TCRdb keeps only in-frame clonotypes and omits some of them. The data contain about 150,000 clones, roughly 92% of them singletons. Sequencing used blood. This clonotype was obtained from a man aged 50 to 60 in good health. The gene calls are TRBV5-1 and TRBJ1-6; possible D gene TRBD1, 5 bases. The CDR3 region has the DNA TGCGCCAGCAGCTTGGGGGGACTCCGGACGGATCTGAGCTCCTATAATTCACCCCTCCACTTT. Its protein product is CASSLGGLRTDLSSYNSPLHF.